The 22 T cell receptor beta chains below were found in one sample sequenced in a study of cytomegalovirus exposure and HLA in healthy donors. PCR primers comprised 60 Vbeta and 13 Jbeta primers. This table comes from immunoSEQ multiplex PCR, and its TCRdb copy is limited to in-frame clones, with some not included. The sample lists approximately 90,000 clones, about 80% occurring once. The material sequenced was PBMCs. All receptors come from a male donor in good health and CMV-seronegative.

V gene TRBV4-3 combines with J gene TRBJ1-2, with 7 bases lining up with TRBD1. The CDR3 totals 13 residues. Germline trimming cut 4 bases from V and 8 bases from J; bases unmatched to any gene: 7. Germline V lookup: CDR1 LGHNA, CDR2 YSLEER. The CDR3 nucleotides are TGCGCCAGCAGCCCGATTACAGGGGACGGCTACACCTTC. Translating gives CASSPITGDGYTF.

The rearrangement links TRBV5-6 to TRBJ2-5; the match to TRBD2 covers 7 bases. The germline gives CDR1 SGHDT, CDR2 YYEEEE. This CDR3 spans 14 amino acids. V was clipped by 5 bases and J by 4 bases; unmatched bases: 8. As DNA, the CDR3 is TGTGCCAGCAGAATGGGAACTAGCGTAGAGACCCAGTACTTC. It is translated as CASRMGTSVETQYF.

Of note for this clone: The germline gene is not matched at one end of the junction; a read error may be the cause. The V call is TRBV27, the J call TRBJ2-6; tentatively, D is TRBD1 (6 bases). The germline V gene encodes CDR1 MNHEY and CDR2 SMNVEV (reference sequence). The CDR3 covers 19 residues. The CDR3 DNA reads as TGTGCCAGCAGGATGCTGGACAGTCCTACCTATTCTGGGGCCAACGGCCTGACTTTC. Protein sequence: CASRMLDSPTYSGANGLTF.

The chain joins TRBV9 to TRBJ1-2, with TRBD1 identical over 7 bases. With 0 bases clipped from V and 7 bases from J, the junction kept 6 bases outside the gene matches. Germline-derived CDR1 and CDR2 are SGDLS and YYNGEE. This CDR3 spans 14 amino acids. This CDR3 is CASSVGQGLGGYTF. The CDR3 DNA reads TGTGCCAGCAGCGTAGGACAGGGTTTAGGTGGCTACACCTTC. The complete variable domain, with remaining parts taken from reference TRBV9 and TRBJ1-2, reads DSGVTQTPKHLITATGQRVTLRCSPRSGDLSVYWYQQSLDQGLQFLIQYYNGEERAKGNILERFSAQQFPDLHSELNLSSLELGDSALYFCASSVGQGLGGYTFGSGTRLTVV.

The chain has TRBV10-2 and TRBJ2-2, with D maybe TRBD1 (6 bases). Looked up from germline, CDR1 is WSHSY and CDR2 is SAAADI. Trimming removed 8 bases at V and 6 bases at J, with 7 bases between. CDR3 length equals 11 residues. This CDR3 is CASGTSGELFF. The CDR3 DNA reads TGCGCCAGCGGGACATCCGGGGAGCTGTTTTTT.

The rearrangement uses TRBV4-3 and TRBJ2-7; tentatively, D is TRBD2 (5 bases). The CDR3 has 15 amino acids. Trimming cost V 4 bases and J 2 bases, with 15 bases left between them. In germline, CDR1 is LGHNA, CDR2 YSLEER. The CDR3 nucleotides read TGCGCCAGCAGCCCCTCACGCGTCGGGACCTACGAGCAGTACTTC. This sequence encodes CASSPSRVGTYEQYF.

V gene TRBV7-2 combines with J gene TRBJ1-6; the D is unclear. In germline, CDR1 is SGHTA, CDR2 FQGNSA. The V end was cut by 5 bases, the J end by 0 bases, with 5 bases between. The CDR3 length is 14 residues. The CDR3 bases are TGTGCCAGCAGCACGGGCTCCTATAATTCACCCCTCCACTTT. Amino acid sequence: CASSTGSYNSPLHF.

The rearrangement uses TRBV15 and TRBJ1-6; a weak D match, TRBD1 (6 bases). The length of the CDR3 is 15 residues. The V end lost 1 base, the J end lost 5 bases, and 9 bases lay between the germline ends. Germline CDR1 and CDR2: LNHNV and YYDKDF (reference sequence). The CDR3 protein is CATSRASGDNSPLHF. The DNA of the CDR3 is TGTGCCACCAGCAGAGCGTCAGGGGATAATTCACCCCTCCACTTT.

The chain combines TRBV28 with TRBJ2-2; the D gene is possibly TRBD2 (5 bases). Trimming shortened V by 11 bases and J by 1 base, and 14 bases separated the two germline ends. CDR3 size: 14 residues. CDR1 and CDR2 from the germline V gene are MDHEN and SYDVKM. The CDR3 protein is CASRGRVNTGELFF. The CDR3 nucleotides are TGTGCCTCTCGGGGTCGAGTGAACACCGGGGAGCTGTTTTTT.

This chain connects TRBV2 to TRBJ1-5, with a possible D match to TRBD1 (5 bases). CDR1 and CDR2 from the germline V gene are SNHLY and FYNNEI. V lost 4 bases to trimming and J lost 3 bases, with 16 bases between them. The CDR3 runs 16 residues. This CDR3 reads CASSAKRRQTNQPQHF. The CDR3 coding sequence is TGTGCCAGCAGTGCCAAGAGAAGACAGACCAATCAGCCCCAGCATTTT.

The CDR3 loop reads CASSPGGLAGSSYNEQFF. The CDR3 region has the DNA TGCGCCAGCAGCCCAGGGGGCCTAGCGGGGAGTTCCTACAATGAGCAGTTCTTC. The chain employs TRBV5-1 and TRBJ2-1; D is perhaps TRBD2 (9 bases). V lost 4 bases, J lost 1 base, and 21 bases lay in between. Germline values: CDR1 SGHRS, CDR2 YFSETQ. The CDR3 is made up of 18 amino acids.

The chain carries TRBV28 and TRBJ1-2; 7 bases agree with TRBD1. The J segment lost 3 bases and the V segment lost 3 bases, leaving 4 bases of the junction unmatched. The CDR3 sequence is 14 residues long. CDR1 is MDHEN, CDR2 SYDVKM, per germline. CDR3 protein: CASSFFGQDYGYTF. In DNA, the CDR3 is TGTGCCAGCAGTTTTTTCGGACAGGACTATGGCTACACCTTC.

This clone was found a few times. V gene TRBV6-1 combines with J gene TRBJ2-2, with 14 bases lining up with TRBD2. Looked up from germline, CDR1 is MNHNS and CDR2 is SASEGT. CDR3 size: 18 residues. After removal of 3 bases from V and 1 base from J, the junction contained 4 bases not matched to a gene. This CDR3 is CASSDRLAGGLNTGELFF. CDR3 nucleotides: TGTGCCAGCAGTGATAGACTAGCGGGAGGGTTGAACACCGGGGAGCTGTTTTTT.

The chain recombines TRBV21-1 with TRBJ2-6; the listed D gene, TRBD1, was not tested against the DNA. TRBV21-1 is flagged as a pseudogene. CDR3 length: 17 amino acids. CDR3 loop: CASSKECRNSGANVLTF. The CDR3 DNA sequence: TGTGCCAGCAGCAAAGAATGCAGGAACTCTGGGGCCAACGTCCTGACTTTC.

This chain links TRBV7-2 with TRBJ2-1; 7 bases map to TRBD1. The CDR3 runs to 16 residues. With V trimmed by 0 bases and J by 4 bases, 6 bases remained unmatched. CDR1 and CDR2 (germline): SGHTA, FQGNSA. The CDR3 here is CASSLAKGAVYNEQFF. CDR3 nucleotide sequence: TGTGCCAGCAGCTTAGCCAAGGGGGCGGTATACAATGAGCAGTTCTTC.

CDR3 residues: CASTSVDNNYGYTF. The CDR3 DNA reads as TGTGCCAGCACCTCCGTAGACAATAACTATGGCTACACCTTC. The chain uses TRBV27 and TRBJ1-2; D gene ambiguous. V was pared by 7 bases and J by 1 base, with 13 bases between. Per germline, CDR1 MNHEY and CDR2 SMNVEV (reference sequence). The CDR3 extends over 14 amino acids.

The chain employs TRBV7-2 and TRBJ1-5; TRBD1 matches at 7 bases. The CDR3 length is 15 residues. V lost 5 bases and J lost 0; bases outside the gene matches: 4. The V gene's germline CDR1 is SGHTA and CDR2 FQGNSA. The CDR3 is CASSQGTVSNQPQHF. CDR3 nucleotides: TGTGCCAGCAGCCAGGGGACAGTTAGCAATCAGCCCCAGCATTTT. The entire variable domain, with the rest obtained from reference TRBV7-2 and TRBJ1-5, is as follows: GAGVSQSPSNKVTEKGKDVELRCDPISGHTALYWYRQSLGQGLEFLIYFQGNSAPDKSGLPSDRFSAERTGGSVSTLTIQRTQQEDSAVYLCASSQGTVSNQPQHFGDGTRLSIL.

The table lists this clone with a few counts. The rearrangement joins TRBV15 to TRBJ2-7; the D gene is possibly TRBD2 (5 bases). Trimming took 2 bases from V and 5 from J, leaving 13 bases between them. Germline lookup yields CDR1 LNHNV and CDR2 YYDKDF (reference sequence). This CDR3 comprises 14 residues. The CDR3 coding sequence is TGTGCCACCAGCAGACAGGCCGAGGGTGACGAGCAGTACTTC. Its translation is CATSRQAEGDEQYF.

The chain uses TRBV27 and TRBJ1-1; D possibly corresponds to TRBD1 (6 bases). V was trimmed by 2 bases and J by 6 bases, leaving 19 bases between them. CDR3 length: 16 amino acids. CDR1 and CDR2 (germline): MNHEY, SMNVEV (reference sequence). The CDR3 coding sequence is TGTGCCAGCAGTTTAATCACTGTCAGGGGATTCGCTGAAGCTTTCTTT. It translates to CASSLITVRGFAEAFF.

Remarks on this clone: This sample includes further DNA sequences coding for the same CDR3. The chain has TRBV6-1 and TRBJ1-5; D is ambiguous. Germline V gene sequence: CDR1 MNHNS, CDR2 SASEGT. The CDR3 is 11 residues long. The V and J ends lost 8 bases and 5 bases respectively, with 7 bases between them. In DNA form, the CDR3 reads TGTGCCAGCGGGAGAGATCAGCCCCAGCATTTT. Protein product: CASGRDQPQHF.

The CDR3 DNA is TGTGCCAGTACCGGACAGTTGAATAATGAAAAACTGTTTTTT. Translating gives CASTGQLNNEKLFF. The V and J genes are TRBV19 and TRBJ1-4, with D possibly TRBD1 on 6 matching bases. CDR3 size: 14 residues. V dropped 7 bases and J dropped 4 bases, with 13 bases sitting between them. CDR1 is LNHDA and CDR2 is SQIVND in the germline V gene (reference sequence).

The rearrangement uses TRBV27 and TRBJ2-2; tentative D call: TRBD1 (6 bases). Per germline, CDR1 MNHEY and CDR2 SMNVEV (reference sequence). The V end was cut by 4 bases, the J end by 7 bases, with 10 bases between. This CDR3 contains 13 residues. For the CDR3, the DNA is TGTGCCAGCAGTTCGACAGGTGACGGGGAGCTGTTTTTT. Translating gives CASSSTGDGELFF.